This is a list of T cell receptor beta chains from one sample in a study of blood T cell repertoires in COVID-19. The data were produced by immunoSEQ multiplex PCR, yet TCRdb's version contains in-frame clones alone and is incomplete. The repertoire consists of about 180,000 clones, with approximately 89% occurring once and the leading ten covering about 4%. Sequenced input: peripheral blood. The receptors here all came from a woman younger than 45 with acute or convalescent COVID-19. CDR3s include the opening cysteine and the closing phenylalanine or tryptophan. Each record gives: D gene, J gene, V gene, clone size, CDR3 protein, CDR3 DNA. A D gene is named only where the DNA matches it firmly. Where a row states a size, it is once, few, many or the class of an expanded clone; other rows omit it.

NA TRBJ1-1 TRBV7-2 NA CASSSDRYTKAFF TGTGCCAGCAGCAGTGACAGATACACTAAAGCTTTCTTT
TRBD2 TRBJ2-5 TRBV11-2 NA CASSQGLAGRETQYF TGTGCCAGCAGCCAAGGACTAGCGGGACGGGAGACCCAGTACTTC
NA TRBJ2-1 TRBV6-1 NA CASSETPGVPIF TGTGCCAGCAGTGAGACCCCAGGGGTCCCGATCTTC
TRBD1 TRBJ2-3 TRBV5-1 NA CASSAAGTGTDTQYF TGCGCCAGCAGCGCCGCCGGGACAGGCACAGATACGCAGTATTTT
TRBD2 TRBJ2-1 TRBV7-6 NA CASSPLLAGVSEQFF TGTGCCAGCAGCCCGTTACTAGCGGGAGTGAGTGAGCAGTTCTTC
TRBD1 TRBJ1-2 TRBV7-2 NA CASSPAGGQVVGGYTF TGTGCCAGCAGCCCTGCAGGCGGACAGGTCGTTGGTGGCTACACCTTC
NA TRBJ2-3 TRBV5-1 NA CASSAEGTDTQYF TGCGCCAGCAGCGCGGAGGGGACAGATACGCAGTATTTT
NA TRBJ1-4 TRBV3-1/TRBV3-2 NA CASSPTRVGINEKLFF TGTGCCAGCAGCCCTACCAGGGTAGGCATTAATGAAAAACTGTTTTTT
TRBD1 TRBJ1-1 TRBV29-1 NA CSVDGQGVLKIETEAFF TGCAGCGTTGACGGACAGGGGGTGTTAAAGATCGAGACTGAAGCTTTCTTT
NA TRBJ1-1 TRBV28 NA CASSLGPVAFF TGTGCCAGCAGTTTAGGGCCCGTAGCTTTCTTT
TRBD1 TRBJ1-4 TRBV7-3 NA CASSFPSGTGGEKLFF TGTGCCAGCAGCTTCCCATCCGGGACAGGGGGAGAAAAACTGTTTTTT
NA TRBJ2-3 TRBV24-1 NA CATRLGGSSTDTQYF TGTGCCACCCGGTTGGGGGGATCTAGCACAGATACGCAGTATTTT
NA TRBJ2-3 TRBV28 NA CASSRNRDTQYF TGTGCCAGCAGCCGGAACAGAGATACGCAGTATTTT
NA TRBJ1-2 TRBV2 NA CASSDRQLFDGYTF TGTGCCAGCAGTGATCGACAGTTGTTCGATGGCTACACCTTC
NA TRBJ1-5 TRBV28 NA CASRDSQPQHF TGTGCCAGCAGAGACAGTCAGCCCCAGCATTTT
TRBD2 TRBJ2-1 TRBV27 once CASSSGLAGGNEQFF TGTGCCAGCAGTTCGGGACTAGCGGGGGGGAATGAGCAGTTCTTC
NA TRBJ2-1 TRBV19 NA CASSIGGGGYNEQFF TGTGCCAGTAGTATAGGAGGAGGAGGCTACAATGAGCAGTTCTTC
NA TRBJ1-6 TRBV12-3/TRBV12-4 NA CASSFWPSPLHF TGTGCCAGCAGTTTCTGGCCATCACCCCTCCACTTT
TRBD2 TRBJ2-1 TRBV15 NA CATSNVGRERNEQFF TGTGCCACCAGCAATGTCGGGCGGGAGCGGAATGAGCAGTTCTTC
NA TRBJ2-7 TRBV6-5 NA CASRGLRGVLEQYF TGTGCCAGCAGAGGACTCCGTGGTGTGTTGGAGCAGTACTTC
NA TRBJ2-3 TRBV7-8 NA CASSLGAITDTQYF TGTGCCAGCAGCTTGGGGGCCATAACAGATACGCAGTATTTT
TRBD2 TRBJ2-5 TRBV5-6 NA CASSFRGVETQYF TGTGCCAGCAGCTTTCGGGGGGTGGAGACCCAGTACTTC
TRBD2 TRBJ2-1 TRBV7-9 NA CASSSTWASGRNEQFF TGTGCCAGCAGCTCAACATGGGCTAGCGGGAGGAATGAGCAGTTCTTC
TRBD2 TRBJ2-1 TRBV10-3 NA CAIQAGPTYNEQFF TGTGCCATCCAAGCGGGACCTACCTACAATGAGCAGTTCTTC
NA TRBJ2-7 TRBV5-1 NA CASNQGKGEQYF TGCGCCAGCAACCAGGGTAAGGGCGAGCAGTACTTC
NA TRBJ2-1 TRBV5-1 NA CASSLTGFSYNEQFF TGCGCCAGCAGCCTTACAGGGTTCTCCTACAATGAGCAGTTCTTC
NA TRBJ2-3 TRBV2 NA CASNLNIADTQYF TGTGCCAGCAACCTTAACATAGCGGATACGCAGTATTTT
NA TRBJ2-1 TRBV4-1 few CASRLSGGANEQFF TGCGCCAGCAGGCTCTCAGGTGGTGCGAATGAGCAGTTCTTC
TRBD2 TRBJ2-1 TRBV28 NA CASSSPGRGVNEQFF TGTGCCAGCAGTTCACCGGGGAGGGGTGTAAATGAGCAGTTCTTC